The rows below give T cell receptor beta chains drawn from one sample of a study of T-cell memory formation after mild COVID-19. TCRdb fed the 5' RACE reads into MiXCR, producing one record per CDR3 protein. The data show 400,000 to 500,000 distinct CDR3 sequences, roughly 18% seen once. The specimen sequenced was PBMCs or a T cell subset sorted from them (not recorded which). Source of these receptors: a man aged 18 to 30 who had mild COVID-19 (a few samples of this study predate the infection). Cell type and time point are not known. Both conserved end residues are part of each CDR3. D genes are given only for firm matches. For some rows the clone size is stated as once, few or many, or as a class when expanded; others skip it.

CDR3 | DNA | J | V | size | D
CASSDVWIYEQYF | TGCGCCAGCAGTGATGTCTGGATCTACGAGCAGTACTTC | TRBJ2-7 | TRBV10-2 | few | NA
CASRVFNEKLFF | TGTGCCAGCAGAGTTTTTAATGAAAAACTGTTTTTT | TRBJ1-4 | TRBV12-3/TRBV12-4 | NA | NA
CASSQFPRTGEATNEKLFF | TGCGCCAGCAGCCAATTCCCAAGGACAGGGGAAGCAACTAATGAAAAACTGTTTTTT | TRBJ1-4 | TRBV4-1 | few | TRBD1
CASSYPAGDYGYTF | TGCGCCAGCAGCTACCCCGCCGGGGACTATGGCTACACCTTC | TRBJ1-2 | TRBV5-1 | many | NA
CASLGGSNTGELFF | TGCGCCAGCCTAGGCGGATCGAACACCGGGGAGCTGTTTTTT | TRBJ2-2 | TRBV5-1 | few | NA
CASSLILEQFF | TGTGCCAGCAGCTTAATCCTAGAGCAGTTCTTC | TRBJ2-1 | TRBV7-9 | NA | NA
CASSPGGASGTGELFF | TGTGCCAGCAGCCCGGGGGGGGCTAGTGGCACCGGGGAGCTGTTTTTT | TRBJ2-2 | TRBV7-2 | NA | TRBD2
CASSPRGVLNEKLFF | TGCGCCAGCAGTCCCCGCGGGGTACTTAATGAAAAACTGTTTTTT | TRBJ1-4 | TRBV4-3 | few | NA
CASSLQIDTQYF | TGTGCCAGCAGTTTACAGATAGATACGCAGTATTTT | TRBJ2-3 | TRBV12-3/TRBV12-4 | few | NA
CASSSYRTNEQFF | TGTGCCAGCAGCTCCTACCGAACCAATGAGCAGTTCTTC | TRBJ2-1 | TRBV7-3 | NA | NA
CATSRDPSTGNQPQHF | TGTGCCACCAGCAGAGACCCTTCGACAGGGAATCAGCCCCAGCATTTT | TRBJ1-5 | TRBV15 | few | TRBD1
CASRPGTTNTGELFF | TGTGCCAGCCGCCCCGGGACAACGAACACCGGGGAGCTGTTTTTT | TRBJ2-2 | TRBV6-1 | few | NA
CASSLAPGVRGETQYF | TGCGCCAGCAGCTTGGCCCCGGGTGTCCGGGGAGAGACCCAGTACTTC | TRBJ2-5 | TRBV5-1 | few | NA
CSARFPNTDTQYF | TGCAGTGCTAGATTTCCTAACACAGATACGCAGTATTTT | TRBJ2-3 | TRBV20-1 | NA | NA
CASSSTVTYEQYF | TGTGCCAGCAGCTCGACAGTTACCTACGAGCAGTACTTC | TRBJ2-7 | TRBV12-3/TRBV12-4 | NA | NA
CASSPITGSISPLHF | TGTGCCAGCAGCCCTATCACAGGGTCTATCTCACCCCTCCACTTT | TRBJ1-6 | TRBV7-2 | NA | NA
CASSWERYNEQFF | TGTGCCAGCAGCTGGGAGCGGTACAATGAGCAGTTCTTC | TRBJ2-1 | TRBV7-3 | NA | NA
CASKRASTTGELFF | TGTGCCAGCAAGAGGGCGAGTACGACCGGGGAGCTGTTTTTT | TRBJ2-2 | TRBV2 | few | NA
CASSWATNTEAFF | TGTGCCAGCAGCTGGGCAACAAACACTGAAGCTTTCTTT | TRBJ1-1 | TRBV3-1 | few | NA
CSVASPGDTQYF | TGCAGCGTCGCCTCCCCGGGAGATACGCAGTATTTT | TRBJ2-3 | TRBV29-1 | few | NA
CSASRGGMNTEAFF | TGCAGTGCTTCACGAGGGGGGATGAACACTGAAGCTTTCTTT | TRBJ1-1 | TRBV20-1 | few | NA
CSAPSASGGYEQFF | TGCAGTGCCCCAAGCGCTAGCGGGGGGTATGAGCAGTTCTTC | TRBJ2-1 | TRBV20-1 | NA | TRBD2
CASSPTTGGQETQYF | TGTGCTAGCAGCCCGACGACAGGGGGCCAAGAGACCCAGTACTTC | TRBJ2-5 | TRBV7-7 | many | TRBD1
CASSYPLAGGDTDTQYF | TGTGCCAGCAGTTACCCGCTAGCGGGGGGGGACACAGATACGCAGTATTTT | TRBJ2-3 | TRBV6-6 | NA | TRBD2
CASRAVGETQYF | TGTGCCAGCAGGGCAGTCGGAGAGACCCAGTACTTC | TRBJ2-5 | TRBV2 | NA | NA
CASSLFMTANTEAFF | TGTGCCAGCAGCTTGTTCATGACCGCTAACACTGAAGCTTTCTTT | TRBJ1-1 | TRBV5-5 | few | NA
CASRIRGETQYF | TGTGCCAGCAGAATTCGAGGAGAGACCCAGTACTTC | TRBJ2-5 | TRBV28 | NA | NA
CASQWDYTEAFF | TGTGCCAGCCAGTGGGATTACACTGAAGCTTTCTTT | TRBJ1-1 | TRBV6-6 | many | NA
CASSYEGAGQPQHF | TGTGCCAGCAGTTACGAGGGGGCCGGTCAGCCCCAGCATTTT | TRBJ1-5 | TRBV2 | NA | TRBD1
CASSRSGEETQYF | TGTGCCAGCAGCCGTAGCGGGGAAGAGACCCAGTACTTC | TRBJ2-5 | TRBV12-3/TRBV12-4 | NA | TRBD2
CASSVGASEGEKLFF | TGCGCCAGCAGCGTGGGGGCTTCAGAGGGCGAAAAACTGTTTTTT | TRBJ1-4 | TRBV5-1 | few | NA
CASSHGTSNSPLHF | TGTGCCAGCAGCCATGGGACGAGTAATTCACCCCTCCACTTT | TRBJ1-6 | TRBV3-1 | few | NA
CSATAGLLYGYTF | TGCAGTGCCACGGCGGGGCTCCTCTATGGCTACACCTTC | TRBJ1-2 | TRBV20-1 | many | NA
CASSVTGGETQYF | TGTGCCAGCAGTGTCACAGGGGGCGAGACCCAGTACTTC | TRBJ2-5 | TRBV12-3/TRBV12-4 | many | TRBD1
CASSLVPGSGEQYF | TGTGCCAGCAGTTTAGTCCCGGGAAGTGGCGAGCAGTACTTC | TRBJ2-7 | TRBV12-3/TRBV12-4 | few | NA
CASSLPGQITDTQYF | TGTGCCAGCAGCTTACCCGGACAGATCACAGATACGCAGTATTTT | TRBJ2-3 | TRBV7-8 | NA | NA
CSARASGSPLHF | TGCAGTGCTAGAGCGAGCGGATCACCCCTCCACTTT | TRBJ1-6 | TRBV20-1 | NA | NA
CSARANEQFF | TGCAGCGCCAGGGCGAATGAGCAGTTCTTC | TRBJ2-1 | TRBV29-1 | NA | NA